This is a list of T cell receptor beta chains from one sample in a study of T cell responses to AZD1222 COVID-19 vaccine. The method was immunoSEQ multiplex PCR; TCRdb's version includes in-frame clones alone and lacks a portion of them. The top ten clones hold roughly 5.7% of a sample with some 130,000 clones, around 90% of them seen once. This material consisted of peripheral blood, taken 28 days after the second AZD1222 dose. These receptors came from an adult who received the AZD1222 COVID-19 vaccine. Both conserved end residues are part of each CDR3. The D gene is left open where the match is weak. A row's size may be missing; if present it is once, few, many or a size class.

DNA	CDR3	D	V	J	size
TGTGCCACCAAGCGGGAGAATAAATACGAGCAGTACTTC	CATKRENKYEQYF	TRBD2	TRBV2	TRBJ2-7	once
TGCGCCAGCAGCGGTCCCGGGACAGGGACCGGCTACACCTTC	CASSGPGTGTGYTF	TRBD1	TRBV5-1	TRBJ1-2	NA
TGTGCCAGCAGTTACTCAGCCGGAACTGAAGCTTTCTTT	CASSYSAGTEAFF	NA	TRBV6-5	TRBJ1-1	NA
TGTGCCAGCAGCTCGGGGGGGGCTGGCTACAATGAGCAGTTCTTC	CASSSGGAGYNEQFF	TRBD2	TRBV6-4	TRBJ2-1	NA
TGTGCCAGCAGTTATGGAGTGCAAGAGACCCAGTACTTC	CASSYGVQETQYF	NA	TRBV6-2/TRBV6-3	TRBJ2-5	NA
TGTGCCAGCAGCGCAAGGGTGGACAGGGGGCAAGAGCAGTACTTC	CASSARVDRGQEQYF	TRBD1	TRBV7-3	TRBJ2-7	NA
TGCGCCAGCAGTGACAGCGGATATGGCTACACCTTC	CASSDSGYGYTF	NA	TRBV10-2	TRBJ1-2	NA
TGTGCCAGCAAAAAGACTAGCGGGGGGCCCTCCTACAATGAGCAGTTCTTC	CASKKTSGGPSYNEQFF	TRBD2	TRBV2	TRBJ2-1	NA
TGTGCCATCAGTAAGGACCCCCCAAACAATGAGCAGTTCTTC	CAISKDPPNNEQFF	NA	TRBV10-3	TRBJ2-1	few
TGTGCCAGCGGAGCCCCCCGAGGACAGGGGGGTCCCTCTGGGGCCAACGTCCTGACTTTC	CASGAPRGQGGPSGANVLTF	TRBD1	TRBV2	TRBJ2-6	NA
TGCGCCAGCAGCTTGGATACGGCTAATGAAAAACTGTTTTTT	CASSLDTANEKLFF	NA	TRBV5-1	TRBJ1-4	NA
TGTGCCAGCAGTTTAAGGCCGCACTATGGCTACACCTTC	CASSLRPHYGYTF	NA	TRBV27	TRBJ1-2	NA
TGCAGTGCTAGTTTCCTCGGGGGCTCTCGGGAGCAGTACTTC	CSASFLGGSREQYF	NA	TRBV20-1	TRBJ2-7	NA
TGTGCCAGCAGTTACGAGGGGTATGGTTCACCCCTCCACTTT	CASSYEGYGSPLHF	NA	TRBV6-5	TRBJ1-6	NA
TGCGCCAGCAGCCAAGATAGCGGGACACTCGGCTATGGCTACACCTTC	CASSQDSGTLGYGYTF	NA	TRBV4-1	TRBJ1-2	NA
TGTGCCAGCAGTGAAATGATTGGGGAAAATGAAAAACTGTTTTTT	CASSEMIGENEKLFF	NA	TRBV6-1	TRBJ1-4	NA
TGTGCCAGCAGCTTAGGTCGGGAGACAGATACGCAGTATTTT	CASSLGRETDTQYF	NA	TRBV7-2	TRBJ2-3	NA
TGCGCCAGCAGCTCCGGCGTCGCCTCTTCTGGAAACACCATATATTTT	CASSSGVASSGNTIYF	NA	TRBV5-1	TRBJ1-3	NA
TGTGCCAGCTCAACACCGGCCTACGAGCAGTACTTC	CASSTPAYEQYF	NA	TRBV18	TRBJ2-7	once
TGTGCCACCAGTGAACCTCGGCGGGAGGGCCCCGATGAGCAGTTCTTC	CATSEPRREGPDEQFF	TRBD2	TRBV24-1	TRBJ2-1	NA
TGTGCCAGCAGCCCCCGGTTGTCGGAGAACTATGGCTACACCTTC	CASSPRLSENYGYTF	NA	TRBV11-2	TRBJ1-2	NA
TGTGCCAGCAGCCAAGATGGGAGCGGGGGGTTGATGGAGGCCCTCCACTTT	CASSQDGSGGLMEALHF	NA	TRBV3-1/TRBV3-2	TRBJ1-6	NA
TGTGCCAGCAGCTCCCTTGATGGCGCCGGGGAGCTGTTTTTT	CASSSLDGAGELFF	NA	TRBV7-9	TRBJ2-2	NA
TGCGCCAGCAGCCTTCAACAGGGGTACGAGCAGTACTTC	CASSLQQGYEQYF	TRBD1	TRBV4-1	TRBJ2-7	NA
TGTGCCAGCAGTTACCGACAGGAGAACAATGAGCAGTTCTTC	CASSYRQENNEQFF	NA	TRBV6-6	TRBJ2-1	few
TGTGCCAGCAGTACCCGGACAGGGAACACTGAAGCTTTCTTT	CASSTRTGNTEAFF	TRBD1	TRBV6-2/TRBV6-3	TRBJ1-1	NA
TGTGCCAGCAGTTACGGAAGAGGCTACACCTTC	CASSYGRGYTF	NA	TRBV6-2/TRBV6-3	TRBJ1-2	NA
TGTGCCAGCAGCGGGTCGGTGTACTATGGCTACACCTTC	CASSGSVYYGYTF	NA	TRBV3-1/TRBV3-2	TRBJ1-2	NA
TGTGCCAGCAGCCAAGTGGTGCGCACTGAAGCTTTCTTT	CASSQVVRTEAFF	NA	TRBV3-1/TRBV3-2	TRBJ1-1	NA
TGTGCCAGCAGCTTTCCCCTAGCCGATGAGCAGTTCTTC	CASSFPLADEQFF	NA	TRBV7-2	TRBJ2-1	NA